This T cell receptor (beta chain) was profiled in a study of cytotoxic CD8 clonotypes in ibrutinib-treated CLL. Study-wide background: Samples averaged approximately 260,000 productive templates and about 94,000 productive rearrangements. Notes on the study in general: The clonality went up when patients responded to ibrutinib and dropped back toward baseline at progression. For progressing versus sustained-remission patients, sampling times were not the same.

The repertoire was sequenced with immunoSEQ multiplex PCR; TCRdb's copy has only in-frame clones and lacks some. The table lists around 250,000 clones, about three quarters of them singletons. On this clone itself: Its antigen is undetermined.

The sample was PBMCs, taken after 24 months of ibrutinib treatment. The receptor's source is a human donor with chronic lymphocytic leukemia.

The CDR3 reads CASSLISGNSNQPQHF. The CDR3 DNA reads TGTGCCAGCAGTTTAATCTCGGGGAATAGCAATCAGCCCCAGCATTTT. V is TRBV27 and J is TRBJ1-5; no reliable D call. V was trimmed by 2 bases and J by 0 bases, leaving 11 bases between them. The CDR3 contains 16 residues. Germline-derived CDR1 and CDR2 are MNHEY and SMNVEV (reference sequence).